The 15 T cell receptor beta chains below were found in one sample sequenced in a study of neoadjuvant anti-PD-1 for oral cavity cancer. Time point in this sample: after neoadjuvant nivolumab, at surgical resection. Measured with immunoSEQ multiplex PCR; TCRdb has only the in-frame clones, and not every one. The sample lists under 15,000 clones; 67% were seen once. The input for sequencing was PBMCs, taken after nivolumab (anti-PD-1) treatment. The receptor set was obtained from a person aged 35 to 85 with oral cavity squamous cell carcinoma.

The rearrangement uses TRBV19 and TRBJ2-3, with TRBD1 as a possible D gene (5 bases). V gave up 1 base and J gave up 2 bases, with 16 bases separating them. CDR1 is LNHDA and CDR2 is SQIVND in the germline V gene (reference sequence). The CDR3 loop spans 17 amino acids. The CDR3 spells CASSIAGARSVTDTQYF. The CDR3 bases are TGTGCCAGTAGTATAGCTGGGGCTAGGTCTGTCACAGATACGCAGTATTTT.

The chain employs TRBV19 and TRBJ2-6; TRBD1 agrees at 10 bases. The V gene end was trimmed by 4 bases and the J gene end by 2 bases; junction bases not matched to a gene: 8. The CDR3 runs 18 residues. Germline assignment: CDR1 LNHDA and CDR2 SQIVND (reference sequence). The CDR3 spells CASSNAGTGATGANVLTF. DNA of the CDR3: TGTGCCAGTAGTAACGCCGGGACAGGGGCAACTGGGGCCAACGTCCTGACTTTC.

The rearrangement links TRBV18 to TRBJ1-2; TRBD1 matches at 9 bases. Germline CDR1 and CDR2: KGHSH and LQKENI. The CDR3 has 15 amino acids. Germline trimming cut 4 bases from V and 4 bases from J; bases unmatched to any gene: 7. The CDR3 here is CASSLDRGSGYGYTF. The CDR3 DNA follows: TGTGCCAGCTCACTGGACAGGGGAAGCGGCTATGGCTACACCTTC.

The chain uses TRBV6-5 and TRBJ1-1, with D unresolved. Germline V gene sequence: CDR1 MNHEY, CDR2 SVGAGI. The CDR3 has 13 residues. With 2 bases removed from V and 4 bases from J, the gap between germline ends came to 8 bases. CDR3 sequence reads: CASSYGQLTEAFF. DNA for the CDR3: TGTGCCAGCAGTTACGGGCAGCTCACTGAAGCTTTCTTT.

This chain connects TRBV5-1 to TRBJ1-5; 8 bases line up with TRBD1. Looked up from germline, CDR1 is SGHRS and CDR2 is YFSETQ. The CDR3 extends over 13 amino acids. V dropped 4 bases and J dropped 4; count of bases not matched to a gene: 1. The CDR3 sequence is CASSRTGNQPQHF. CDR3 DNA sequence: TGCGCCAGCAGCCGGACAGGGAATCAGCCCCAGCATTTT.

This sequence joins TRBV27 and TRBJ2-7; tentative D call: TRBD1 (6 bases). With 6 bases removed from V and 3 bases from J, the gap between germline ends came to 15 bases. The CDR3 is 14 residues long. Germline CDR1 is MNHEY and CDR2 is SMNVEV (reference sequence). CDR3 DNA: TGTGCCAGCAGCTCCGACAGGACGTTCTACGAGCAGTACTTC. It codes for CASSSDRTFYEQYF.

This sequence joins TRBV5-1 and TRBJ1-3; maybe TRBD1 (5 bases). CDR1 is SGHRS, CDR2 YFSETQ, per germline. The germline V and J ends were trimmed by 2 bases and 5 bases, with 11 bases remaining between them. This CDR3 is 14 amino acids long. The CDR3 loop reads CASSFGSGRNTIYF. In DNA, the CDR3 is TGCGCCAGCAGCTTTGGCTCAGGGCGAAACACCATATATTTT.

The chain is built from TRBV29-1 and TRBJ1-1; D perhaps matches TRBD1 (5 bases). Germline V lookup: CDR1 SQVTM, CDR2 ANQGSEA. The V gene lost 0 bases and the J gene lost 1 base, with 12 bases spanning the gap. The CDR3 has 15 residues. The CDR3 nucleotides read TGCAGCGTTGAAGATCGGGGAGGGACGAACACTGAAGCTTTCTTT. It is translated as CSVEDRGGTNTEAFF.

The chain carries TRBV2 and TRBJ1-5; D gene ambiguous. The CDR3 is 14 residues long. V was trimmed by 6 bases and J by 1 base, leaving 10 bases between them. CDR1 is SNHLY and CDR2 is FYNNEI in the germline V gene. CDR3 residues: CASRTRGSNQPQHF. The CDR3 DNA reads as TGTGCCAGCAGAACGCGCGGGAGCAATCAGCCCCAGCATTTT. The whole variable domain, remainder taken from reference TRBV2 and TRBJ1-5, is EPEVTQTPSHQVTQMGQEVILRCVPISNHLYFYWYRQILGQKVEFLVSFYNNEISEKSEIFDDQFSVERPDGSNFTLKIRSTKLEDSAMYFCASRTRGSNQPQHFGDGTRLSIL.

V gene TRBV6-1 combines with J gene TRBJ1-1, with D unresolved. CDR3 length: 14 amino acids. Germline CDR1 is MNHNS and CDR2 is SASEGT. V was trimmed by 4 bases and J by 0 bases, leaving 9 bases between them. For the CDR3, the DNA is TGTGCCAGCAGTGCCCGGGGAGTGAACACTGAAGCTTTCTTT. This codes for CASSARGVNTEAFF.

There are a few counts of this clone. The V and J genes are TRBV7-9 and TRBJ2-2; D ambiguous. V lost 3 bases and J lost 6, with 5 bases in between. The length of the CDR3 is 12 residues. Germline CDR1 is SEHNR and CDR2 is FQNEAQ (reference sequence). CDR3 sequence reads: CASSFRAGELFF. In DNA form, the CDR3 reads TGTGCCAGCAGCTTTCGGGCCGGGGAGCTGTTTTTT. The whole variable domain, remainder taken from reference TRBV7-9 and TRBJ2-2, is DTGVSQNPRHKITKRGQNVTFRCDPISEHNRLYWYRQTLGQGPEFLTYFQNEAQLEKSRLLSDRFSAERPKGSFSTLEIQRTEQGDSAMYLCASSFRAGELFFGEGSRLTVL.

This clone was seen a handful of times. For the CDR3, the DNA is TGTGCCAGCAGAGGACAGGGGGCTTGGCAGCCCCAGCATTTT. This gives the protein CASRGQGAWQPQHF. The chain carries TRBV28 and TRBJ1-5; 11 bases agree with TRBD1. Per germline, CDR1 MDHEN and CDR2 SYDVKM. The trim removed 6 bases at V and 7 bases at J, leaving 5 bases unmatched. This CDR3 has 14 amino acids.

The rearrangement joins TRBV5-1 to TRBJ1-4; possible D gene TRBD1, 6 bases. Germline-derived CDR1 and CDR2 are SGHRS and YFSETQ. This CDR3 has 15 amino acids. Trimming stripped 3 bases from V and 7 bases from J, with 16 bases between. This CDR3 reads CASSSGDHWGEKLFF. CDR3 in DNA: TGCGCCAGCAGCTCAGGGGATCACTGGGGTGAAAAACTGTTTTTT.

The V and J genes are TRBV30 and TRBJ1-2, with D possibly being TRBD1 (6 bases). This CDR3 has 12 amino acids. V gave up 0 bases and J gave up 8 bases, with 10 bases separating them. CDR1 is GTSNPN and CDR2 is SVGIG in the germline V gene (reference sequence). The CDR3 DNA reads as TGTGCCTGGAGTGTACAGGGCCGGGGCTACACCTTC. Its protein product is CAWSVQGRGYTF.

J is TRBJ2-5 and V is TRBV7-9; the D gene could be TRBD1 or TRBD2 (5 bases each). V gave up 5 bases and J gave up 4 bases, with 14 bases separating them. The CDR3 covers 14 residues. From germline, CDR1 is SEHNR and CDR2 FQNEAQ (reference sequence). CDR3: CASSLGTARETQYF. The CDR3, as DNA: TGTGCCAGCAGCCTGGGGACCGCCAGAGAGACCCAGTACTTC.